This entry is about one T cell receptor beta chain. The antigen is undetermined. The sample holds other DNA sequences that translate to the same CDR3. Trimming pared 3 bases from V and 4 bases from J, leaving 4 bases between. The CDR3 totals 12 residues. Germline loops: CDR1 KGHSH, CDR2 LQKENI. The assay was immunoSEQ multiplex PCR, and TCRdb's table has in-frame clones only and misses some. This sample has about 90,000 clones, with 75% to 90% found just once. This specimen belongs to a study of identifying expanded T cells in peripheral blood. Broader study findings: Across healthy donors, higher total template counts meant significantly greater approximately two-week count variance. Technical replicates showed approximately 1.2 changed clones; roughly two weeks 15 to 20; four weeks 19.

No infections or other immune events were documented during collection. Sequenced input: blood. The sequence came from a person between 18 and 70 years old in good health. This chain connects TRBV18 to TRBJ1-5, with D hard to call. The CDR3 loop reads CASSPTNQPQHF. CDR3 sequence (DNA): TGTGCCAGCTCACCTACGAATCAGCCCCAGCATTTT.